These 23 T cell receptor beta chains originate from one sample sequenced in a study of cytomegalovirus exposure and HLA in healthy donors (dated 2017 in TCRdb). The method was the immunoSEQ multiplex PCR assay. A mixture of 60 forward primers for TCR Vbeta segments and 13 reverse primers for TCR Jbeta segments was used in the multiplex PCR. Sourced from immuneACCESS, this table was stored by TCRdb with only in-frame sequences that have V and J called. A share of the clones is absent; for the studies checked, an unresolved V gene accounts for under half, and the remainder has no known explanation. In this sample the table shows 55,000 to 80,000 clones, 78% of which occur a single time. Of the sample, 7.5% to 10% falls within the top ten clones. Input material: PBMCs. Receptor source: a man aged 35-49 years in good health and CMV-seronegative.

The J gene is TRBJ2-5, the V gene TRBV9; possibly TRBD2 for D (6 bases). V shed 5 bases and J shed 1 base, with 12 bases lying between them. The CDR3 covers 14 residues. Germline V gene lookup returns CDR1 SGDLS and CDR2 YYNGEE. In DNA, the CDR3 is TGTGCCAGCAGTGAAATGGGGGGCCAAGAGACCCAGTACTTC. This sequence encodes CASSEMGGQETQYF.

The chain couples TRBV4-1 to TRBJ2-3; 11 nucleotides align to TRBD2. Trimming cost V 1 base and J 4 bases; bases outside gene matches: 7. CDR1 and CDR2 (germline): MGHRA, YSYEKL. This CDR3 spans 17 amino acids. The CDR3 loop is CASSQAGSGRASDTQYF. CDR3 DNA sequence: TGCGCCAGCAGCCAAGCGGGTAGCGGGAGGGCATCAGATACGCAGTATTTT.

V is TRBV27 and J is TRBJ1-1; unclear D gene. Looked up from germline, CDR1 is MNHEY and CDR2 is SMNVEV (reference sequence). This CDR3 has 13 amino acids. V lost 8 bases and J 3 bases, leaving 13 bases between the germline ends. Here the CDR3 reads CASALRSDTEAFF. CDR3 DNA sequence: TGTGCCAGCGCCCTCAGGTCGGACACTGAAGCTTTCTTT.

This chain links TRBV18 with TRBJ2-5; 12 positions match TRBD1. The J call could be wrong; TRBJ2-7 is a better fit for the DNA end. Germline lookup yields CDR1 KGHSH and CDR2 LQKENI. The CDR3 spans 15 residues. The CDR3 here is CASSQRGQGADEQYF. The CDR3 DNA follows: TGTGCCAGCTCCCAACGGGGACAGGGGGCTGACGAGCAGTACTTC.

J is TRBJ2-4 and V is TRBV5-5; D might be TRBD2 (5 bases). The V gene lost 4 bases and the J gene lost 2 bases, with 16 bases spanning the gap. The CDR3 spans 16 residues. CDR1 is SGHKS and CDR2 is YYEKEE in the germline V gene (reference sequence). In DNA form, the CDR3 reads TGTGCCAGCAGCCCCTTCTCGGGGTCTTCCAAAAACATTCAGTACTTC. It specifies CASSPFSGSSKNIQYF.

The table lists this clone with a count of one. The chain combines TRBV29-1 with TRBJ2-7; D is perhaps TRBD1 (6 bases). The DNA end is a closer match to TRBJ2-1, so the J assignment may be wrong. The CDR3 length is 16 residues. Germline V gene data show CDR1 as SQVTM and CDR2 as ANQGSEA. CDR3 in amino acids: CSVTDYRALSYNEQFF. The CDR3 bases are TGCAGCGTCACTGACTACAGGGCCCTATCCTACAATGAGCAGTTCTTC.

The CDR3, as DNA: TGTGCCAGCAGTGACGGTAGCTCTGGAAACACCATATATTTT. This codes for CASSDGSSGNTIYF. V is TRBV25-1 and J is TRBJ1-3; D is unresolved. Trimming left V 3 bases short and J 0 bases short, with 6 bases between. This CDR3 region has 14 residues. From germline, CDR1 is MGHDK and CDR2 SYGVNS.

The CDR3 loop is CASSFPVAGNYEQYF. Here the CDR3 DNA reads TGTGCCAGCAGCTTTCCGGTAGCGGGGAACTACGAGCAGTACTTC. The chain has TRBV11-2 and TRBJ2-7, with 8 bases lining up with TRBD2. The CDR3 has 15 amino acids. Germline V gene data show CDR1 as SGHAT and CDR2 as FQNNGV. Trimming removed 3 bases from V and 3 bases from J; junction bases left unmatched: 7.

CDR3: CASSLDSGNQPQHF. The CDR3 coding sequence is TGTGCCAGCAGCTTAGATTCAGGCAATCAGCCCCAGCATTTT. The chain employs TRBV11-2 and TRBJ1-5; no firm D call. V was clipped by 0 bases and J by 2 bases, with 5 bases between them. The CDR3 length is 14 residues. CDR1 is SGHAT and CDR2 is FQNNGV in the germline V gene.

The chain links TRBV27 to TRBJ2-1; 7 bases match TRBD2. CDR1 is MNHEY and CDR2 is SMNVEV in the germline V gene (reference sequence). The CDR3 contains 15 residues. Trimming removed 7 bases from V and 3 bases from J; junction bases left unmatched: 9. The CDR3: CASTSSGEGYNEQFF. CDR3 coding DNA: TGTGCCAGCACCTCTTCGGGGGAGGGCTACAATGAGCAGTTCTTC.

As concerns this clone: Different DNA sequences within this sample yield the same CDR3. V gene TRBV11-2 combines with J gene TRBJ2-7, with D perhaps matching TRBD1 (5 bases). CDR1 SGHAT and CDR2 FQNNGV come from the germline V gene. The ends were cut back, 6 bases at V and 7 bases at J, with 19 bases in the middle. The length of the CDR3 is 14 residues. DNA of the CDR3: TGTGCCAGCAGACCGACAGCTGCAGAAAAAGAGCAGTACTTC. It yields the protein CASRPTAAEKEQYF.

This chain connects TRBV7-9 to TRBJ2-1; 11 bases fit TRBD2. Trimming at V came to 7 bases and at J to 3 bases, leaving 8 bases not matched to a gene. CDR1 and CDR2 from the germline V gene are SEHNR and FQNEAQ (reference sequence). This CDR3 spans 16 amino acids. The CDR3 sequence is CASTPLAGDVYNEQFF. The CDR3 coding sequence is TGTGCCAGCACCCCACTAGCGGGAGATGTCTACAATGAGCAGTTCTTC. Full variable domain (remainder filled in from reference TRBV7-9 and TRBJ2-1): DTGVSQNPRHKITKRGQNVTFRCDPISEHNRLYWYRQTLGQGPEFLTYFQNEAQLEKSRLLSDRFSAERPKGSFSTLEIQRTEQGDSAMYLCASTPLAGDVYNEQFFGPGTRLTVL.

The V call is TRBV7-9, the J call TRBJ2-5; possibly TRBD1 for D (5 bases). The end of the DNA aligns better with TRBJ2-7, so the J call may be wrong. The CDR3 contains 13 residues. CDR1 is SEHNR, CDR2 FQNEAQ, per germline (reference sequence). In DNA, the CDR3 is TGTGCCAGCAGCTTAGAGGGGCCCTACGAGCAGTACTTC. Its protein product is CASSLEGPYEQYF.

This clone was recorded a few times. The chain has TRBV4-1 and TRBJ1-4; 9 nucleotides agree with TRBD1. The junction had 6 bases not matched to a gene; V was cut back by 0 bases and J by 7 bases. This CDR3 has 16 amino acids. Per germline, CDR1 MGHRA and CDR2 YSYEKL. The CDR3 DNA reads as TGCGCCAGCAGCCAAGATCCGAGGACAGGGGTTGAAAAACTGTTTTTT. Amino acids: CASSQDPRTGVEKLFF.

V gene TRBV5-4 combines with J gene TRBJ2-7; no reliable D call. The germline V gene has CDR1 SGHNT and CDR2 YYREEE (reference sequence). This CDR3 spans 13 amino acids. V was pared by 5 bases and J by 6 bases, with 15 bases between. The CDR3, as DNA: TGTGCCAGCAGACACTCCACTACGGGCGAGCAGTACTTC. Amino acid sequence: CASRHSTTGEQYF.

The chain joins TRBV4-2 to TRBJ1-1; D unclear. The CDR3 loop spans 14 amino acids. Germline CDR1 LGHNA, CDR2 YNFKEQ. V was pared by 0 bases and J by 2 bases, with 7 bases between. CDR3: CASSQDMANTEAFF. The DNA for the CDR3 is TGTGCCAGCAGCCAAGATATGGCCAACACTGAAGCTTTCTTT.

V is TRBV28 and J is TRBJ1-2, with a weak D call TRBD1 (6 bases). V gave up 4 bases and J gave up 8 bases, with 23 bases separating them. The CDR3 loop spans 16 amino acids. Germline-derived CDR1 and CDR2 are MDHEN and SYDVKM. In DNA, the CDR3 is TGTGCCAGCAGTTCGCCCGTTGGGGGGGCTCGTAGGGGCTACACCTTC. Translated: CASSSPVGGARRGYTF.

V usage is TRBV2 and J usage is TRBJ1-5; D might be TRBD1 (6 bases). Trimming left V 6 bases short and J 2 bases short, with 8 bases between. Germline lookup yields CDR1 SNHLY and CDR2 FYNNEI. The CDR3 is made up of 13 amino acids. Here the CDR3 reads CASRGGGNQPQHF. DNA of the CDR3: TGTGCCAGCAGAGGGGGGGGCAATCAGCCCCAGCATTTT.

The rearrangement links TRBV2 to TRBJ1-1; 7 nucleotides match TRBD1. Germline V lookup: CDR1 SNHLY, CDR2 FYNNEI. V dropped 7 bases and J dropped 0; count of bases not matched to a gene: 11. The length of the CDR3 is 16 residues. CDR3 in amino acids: CASTDRVWVMNTEAFF. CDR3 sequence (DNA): TGTGCCAGCACCGACAGGGTATGGGTCATGAACACTGAAGCTTTCTTT.

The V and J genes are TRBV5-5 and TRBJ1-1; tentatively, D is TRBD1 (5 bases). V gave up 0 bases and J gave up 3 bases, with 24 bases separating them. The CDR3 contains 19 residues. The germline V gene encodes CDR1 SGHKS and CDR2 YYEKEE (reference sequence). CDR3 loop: CASSLDRIRGEGLHTEAFF. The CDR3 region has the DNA TGTGCCAGCAGCTTGGATCGTATACGGGGGGAGGGCCTACACACTGAAGCTTTCTTT. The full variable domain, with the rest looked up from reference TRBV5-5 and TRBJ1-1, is DAGVTQSPTHLIKTRGQQVTLRCSPISGHKSVSWYQQVLGQGPQFIFQYYEKEERGRGNFPDRFSARQFPNYSSELNVNALLLGDSALYLCASSLDRIRGEGLHTEAFFGQGTRLTVV.

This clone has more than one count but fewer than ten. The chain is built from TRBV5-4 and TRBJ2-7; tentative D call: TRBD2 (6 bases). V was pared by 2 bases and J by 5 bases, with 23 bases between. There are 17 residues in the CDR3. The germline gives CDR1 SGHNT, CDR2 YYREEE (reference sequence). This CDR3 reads CASSFLKVAYTGDEQYF. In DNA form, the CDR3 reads TGTGCCAGCAGCTTTCTTAAGGTAGCTTATACGGGGGACGAGCAGTACTTC.

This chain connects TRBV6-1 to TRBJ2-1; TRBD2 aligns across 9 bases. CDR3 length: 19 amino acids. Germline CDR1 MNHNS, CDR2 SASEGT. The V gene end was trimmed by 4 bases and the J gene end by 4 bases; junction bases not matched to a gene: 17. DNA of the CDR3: TGTGCCAGCAGTGGAAAGTGGGGCGGGGGGGCCCCCTCATACAATGAGCAGTTCTTC. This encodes CASSGKWGGGAPSYNEQFF.

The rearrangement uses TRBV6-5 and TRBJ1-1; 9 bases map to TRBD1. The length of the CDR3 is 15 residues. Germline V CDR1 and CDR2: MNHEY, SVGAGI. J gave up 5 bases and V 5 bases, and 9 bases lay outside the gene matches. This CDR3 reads CASSGRGQGLTEAFF. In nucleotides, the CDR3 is TGTGCCAGCAGTGGGAGGGGACAGGGATTAACTGAAGCTTTCTTT.